This T cell receptor beta chain was recovered during a study of T cells in narcolepsy. The table came from immunoSEQ multiplex PCR; TCRdb's copy has only in-frame clones and leaves some out. The sample lists under 35,000 clones; under 85% were seen once. Trimming shortened V by 4 bases and J by 4 bases, and 2 bases separated the two germline ends. Germline V gene data show CDR1 as SNHLY and CDR2 as FYNNEI. The CDR3 consists of 11 residues. Comments on this clone: Its cognate antigen is unknown.

General observations from the study: Reportedly, autoreactive clonotypes were serially detected in patients' blood but not controls'.

This sequence originates from a human donor with narcolepsy. Sequencing input: CD45RA- memory CD4+ T cells from PBMCs. The J gene is TRBJ2-1, the V gene TRBV2; D remains ambiguous. The CDR3 region has the DNA TGTGCCAGCAGTGGGTACAATGAGCAGTTCTTC. This gives the protein CASSGYNEQFF. Full variable domain (missing parts from reference TRBV2 and TRBJ2-1): EPEVTQTPSHQVTQMGQEVILRCVPISNHLYFYWYRQILGQKVEFLVSFYNNEISEKSEIFDDQFSVERPDGSNFTLKIRSTKLEDSAMYFCASSGYNEQFFGPGTRLTVL.